The 9 T cell receptor beta chains presented below share a single source sample, sequenced in a study of cytomegalovirus exposure and HLA in healthy donors. In the PCR, 60 Vbeta and 13 Jbeta primers were used. Only in-frame clones appear in the TCRdb table, and some are missing; sequencing was by immunoSEQ multiplex PCR. Here the sample spans around 50,000 clones, roughly 70% being singletons. Sample: PBMCs. The receptors shown here come from a woman aged 50 to 60 in good health and CMV-seropositive.

This clone appeared a few times. The chain joins TRBV15 to TRBJ1-2; a weak D match, TRBD1 (6 bases). The CDR3 covers 15 residues. Germline loops: CDR1 LNHNV, CDR2 YYDKDF (reference sequence). The germline V and J ends were trimmed by 3 bases and 7 bases, with 18 bases remaining between them. The CDR3 loop reads CATSRVVYRGGGYTF. The CDR3 bases are TGTGCCACCAGCAGGGTGGTCTATAGGGGGGGTGGCTACACCTTC.

The chain is built from TRBV2 and TRBJ2-3, with 10 bases that match TRBD2. The CDR3 loop spans 18 amino acids. The V segment lost 3 bases and the J segment 4 bases; nucleotides outside the gene matches: 13. Germline V gives CDR1 SNHLY, CDR2 FYNNEI. The DNA for the CDR3 is TGTGCCAGCAGTGATCTATCGCCTCTAGCGGGAGTCTCAGATACGCAGTATTTT. It yields the protein CASSDLSPLAGVSDTQYF.

The V and J genes are TRBV4-2 and TRBJ2-1; 9 bases line up with TRBD2. V was pared by 1 base and J by 6 bases, with 4 bases of the junction left unmatched. CDR3 length: 15 amino acids. CDR1 and CDR2 from the germline V gene are LGHNA and YNFKEQ. In DNA form, the CDR3 reads TGTGCCAGCAGCCAAGTTGCGGGGGGGCCCAATGAGCAGTTCTTC. Its protein is CASSQVAGGPNEQFF.

The DNA of the CDR3 is TGTGCCAGTCTCCCGAGACTAGCGGGGGGGGAGACCCAGTACTTC. It specifies CASLPRLAGGETQYF. The rearrangement links TRBV2 to TRBJ2-5; 14 nucleotides align to TRBD2. Germline CDR1 SNHLY, CDR2 FYNNEI. The ends lost 9 bases at V and 5 bases at J; junction bases unmatched: 8. The CDR3 contains 15 residues.

The chain combines TRBV4-1 with TRBJ2-7; 8 bases match TRBD2. This CDR3 comprises 16 residues. The J segment lost 2 bases and the V segment lost 1 base, leaving 7 bases of the junction unmatched. Germline V lookup: CDR1 MGHRA, CDR2 YSYEKL. This chain's CDR3 is CASSQVTAGAAYEQYF. CDR3 nucleotide sequence: TGCGCCAGCAGCCAAGTAACAGCGGGGGCCGCCTACGAGCAGTACTTC.

This sequence joins TRBV10-1 and TRBJ2-7; perhaps TRBD1 as D (6 bases). Germline CDR1 is WNHNN and CDR2 is SYGVQD (reference sequence). Trimming removed 6 bases at V and 5 bases at J, with 20 bases between. The CDR3 runs 15 residues. Here the CDR3 reads CASRLNRAQPNEQYF. The CDR3 nucleotides read TGCGCCAGCAGATTGAACAGGGCCCAACCCAACGAGCAGTACTTC.

This chain joins TRBV6-5 and TRBJ1-3; the match to TRBD1 covers 10 bases. V was clipped by 2 bases and J by 1 base; unmatched bases: 2. Germline V CDR1 and CDR2: MNHEY, SVGAGI. The CDR3 consists of 16 residues. The CDR3 sequence: CASSYRTGGSGNTIYF. The CDR3 coding sequence is TGTGCCAGCAGTTACCGGACAGGGGGGTCTGGAAACACCATATATTTT.

The gene calls are TRBV28 and TRBJ2-7; maybe TRBD2 (7 bases). Germline assignment: CDR1 MDHEN and CDR2 SYDVKM. V dropped 2 bases and J dropped 0 bases, with 17 bases sitting between them. The CDR3 consists of 17 residues. The CDR3 DNA reads as TGTGCCAGCAGTTTAGGCTCAGGGGCTAGCGGCTCCTACGAGCAGTACTTC. Protein product: CASSLGSGASGSYEQYF.

The V and J genes are TRBV2 and TRBJ1-5; no definite D call. The CDR3 length is 13 residues. Per germline, CDR1 SNHLY and CDR2 FYNNEI. Trimming removed 1 base at V and 4 bases at J, with 5 bases between. CDR3 bases: TGTGCCAGCAGTGAAGAAGCGAATCAGCCCCAGCATTTT. Protein sequence: CASSEEANQPQHF.